This TCR beta chain was found in a study of blood T cells in healthy people across ages (dated by TCRdb to about 2015). Context from the whole study: Template switching captured roughly one uniquely barcoded TCR beta cDNA molecule per two T cells in model experiments. Age-related changes in TCR beta repertoire diversity were measured in the study by deep sequencing normalized with unique cDNA molecular identifiers. The donors were split into four age groups: young (average 16 years), middle-aged (39), aged (more than 55) and long-lived (over 80). To avoid experimental bias, donors of different ages were distributed randomly across sequencing lanes. Using the same blood draw, the study looked at two additional independent replicas of 1 million unique cDNA reads for two donors, one aged 18 to 30 and the other aged 80 or older. The paper's findings and limits, for the study overall: As age increased, observed TCR beta diversity per million T cells dropped in a roughly linear way, and a significant reduction was already evident by age 40. Estimates of total diversity from one million sequenced T cells were regarded as lower bounds and underestimates. Conclusive comparison of naive and antigen-experienced compartments was prevented by the profiling of bulk unsorted PBMCs. Compared with the aged group, the long-lived group had more naive CD4+ T cells, fewer expanded clones and increased TCR diversity, suggesting age selection. The percentage of naive T cells measured by flow cytometry correlated strongly with observed TCR beta diversity. Because donor CMV infection status was unknown, age-related changes in expanded clonotypes were potentially confounded.

As regards this clonotype: Its antigen target is currently unknown. Base qualities are not at hand, and no much larger clone is one base apart.

Donors were approximately 42 systemically healthy Caucasian individuals from Russia aged roughly 6 to 95 years. Approximately 10 milliliters of peripheral blood were collected from each donor into EDTA-treated Vacutainer tubes. Ficoll-Paque density-gradient centrifugation was used to isolate PBMCs, with at least 7 million obtained per sample. Trizol reagent was used to extract total RNA from the PBMCs, yielding at least 6 micrograms per sample. For every donor, an aliquot of PBMCs went through flow cytometry to measure the percentages of naive CD45RAhigh/CD27high T cells. Receptor amplification or capture employed 5' RACE. A second PCR of about 6 to 12 cycles was run with a J-beta primer mix and a sample-barcoded 5' primer. A template-switch 5' adaptor carrying 12 random nucleotides introduced a unique molecular identifier onto each TCR beta cDNA molecule. Each sample yielded at least 2.5 million CDR3-containing paired-end reads. First-strand cDNA was synthesized from all RNA with the Mint cDNA synthesis kit, primed by a TRBC-specific oligonucleotide. Following uracil-DNA glycosylase treatment, all cDNA underwent a first 18-cycle PCR with the universal primers M1SS and BC2_uni_R. Per the original workflow: Each sample was normalized by randomly selecting 1 million high-quality reads, each carrying a distinct molecular identifier. Instead of being binned into consensus sequences, reads that shared molecular identifiers were thrown out. MiTCR, run with a Q25 quality threshold and the strictest error-elimination algorithm, handled CDR3 identification, clonotype clustering and error correction. A nonparametric unseen species model with Euler transformation was used to estimate lower-bound total TCR beta diversity. TCRdb applied fastp at Q25 and MiXCR to the public reads, then kept only in-frame beta chains. Each entry is one CDR3 protein sequence, shown with its most common DNA and genes. TCRdb, not the original authors, processed these V and J calls. The sample table records fewer than 2,000,000 distinct CDR3 sequences; roughly two fifths of these occur just once. The ten largest clones add up to 23% of the sample.

Looking up the germline V gene (reference sequence) yields CDR1 DFQATT and CDR2 SNEGSKA. The CDR3 runs 14 amino acids, cysteine and phenylalanine included. Just CDR3 DNA is preserved here, 42 bases in frame from base 1. The junction shows trimming of 1 base on V and 2 bases on J, plus 11 bases between the germline ends. Sample: blood. The chain joins TRBV20-1 to TRBJ1-2; TRBD1 is perhaps the D gene, given 6 matching bases. The sequence was collected from a human donor in good health. The CDR3 reads as follows: CSARASQGNYGYTF. The sequence in DNA is TGCAGTGCTAGAGCCTCACAGGGAAACTATGGCTACACCTTC.